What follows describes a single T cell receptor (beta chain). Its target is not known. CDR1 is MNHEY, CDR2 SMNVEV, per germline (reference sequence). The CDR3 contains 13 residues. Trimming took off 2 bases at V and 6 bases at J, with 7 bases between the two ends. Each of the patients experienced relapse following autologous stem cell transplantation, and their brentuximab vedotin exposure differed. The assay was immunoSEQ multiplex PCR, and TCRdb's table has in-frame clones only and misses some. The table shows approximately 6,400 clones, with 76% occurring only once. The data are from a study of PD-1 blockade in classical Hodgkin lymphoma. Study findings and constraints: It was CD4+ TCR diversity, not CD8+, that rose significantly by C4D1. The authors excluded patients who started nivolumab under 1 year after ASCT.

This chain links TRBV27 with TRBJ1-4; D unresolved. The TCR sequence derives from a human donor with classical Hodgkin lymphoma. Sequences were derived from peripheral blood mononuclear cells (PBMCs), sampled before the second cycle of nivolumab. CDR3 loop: CASSLEGDEKLFF. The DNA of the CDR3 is TGTGCCAGCAGTTTAGAGGGAGATGAAAAACTGTTTTTT.